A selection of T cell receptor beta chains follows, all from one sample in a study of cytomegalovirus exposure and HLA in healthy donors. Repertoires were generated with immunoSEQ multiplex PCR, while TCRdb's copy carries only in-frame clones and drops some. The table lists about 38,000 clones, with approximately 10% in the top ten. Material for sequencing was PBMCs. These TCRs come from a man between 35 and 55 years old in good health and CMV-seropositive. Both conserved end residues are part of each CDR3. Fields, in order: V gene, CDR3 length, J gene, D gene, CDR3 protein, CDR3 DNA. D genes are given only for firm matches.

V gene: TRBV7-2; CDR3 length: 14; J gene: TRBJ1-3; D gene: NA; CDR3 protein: CASRRGLSGNTIYF; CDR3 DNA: TGTGCCAGCAGGCGGGGACTATCTGGAAACACCATATATTTT
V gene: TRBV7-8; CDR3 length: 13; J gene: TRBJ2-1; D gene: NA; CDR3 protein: CASSLGARDEQFF; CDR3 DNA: TGTGCCAGCAGCTTAGGCGCCCGTGATGAGCAGTTCTTC
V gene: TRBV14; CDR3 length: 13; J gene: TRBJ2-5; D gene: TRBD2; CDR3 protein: CASSRRGEETQYF; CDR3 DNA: TGTGCCAGCAGCCGACGGGGGGAAGAGACCCAGTACTTC
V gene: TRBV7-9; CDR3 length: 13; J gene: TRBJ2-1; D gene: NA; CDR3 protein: CASSFIEGHEQFF; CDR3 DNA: TGTGCCAGCAGCTTCATAGAGGGTCATGAGCAGTTCTTC
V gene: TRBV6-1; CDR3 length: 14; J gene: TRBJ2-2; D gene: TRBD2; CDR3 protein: CASGLAGSTGELFF; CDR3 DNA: TGTGCCAGCGGACTAGCGGGAAGCACCGGGGAGCTGTTTTTT
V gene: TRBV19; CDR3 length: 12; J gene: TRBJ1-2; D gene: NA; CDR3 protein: CASSITAYGYTF; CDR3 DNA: TGTGCCAGTAGTATCACAGCCTATGGCTACACCTTC
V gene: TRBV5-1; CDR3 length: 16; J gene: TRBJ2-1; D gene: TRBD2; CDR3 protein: CASSPSGGSSYNEQFF; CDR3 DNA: TGCGCCAGCAGCCCGAGCGGGGGGAGCTCCTACAATGAGCAGTTCTTC
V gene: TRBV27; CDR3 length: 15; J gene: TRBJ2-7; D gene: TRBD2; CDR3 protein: CASSPEREGFYEQYF; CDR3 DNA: TGTGCCAGCAGTCCGGAGCGGGAGGGTTTCTACGAGCAGTACTTC
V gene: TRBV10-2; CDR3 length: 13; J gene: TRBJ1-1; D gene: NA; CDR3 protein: CASSLQKNTEAFF; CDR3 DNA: TGCGCCAGCAGTCTCCAGAAGAACACTGAAGCTTTCTTT
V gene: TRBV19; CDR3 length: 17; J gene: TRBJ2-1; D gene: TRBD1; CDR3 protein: CASSVFGQASSYNEQFF; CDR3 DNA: TGTGCCAGTAGCGTATTTGGACAGGCGAGCTCCTACAATGAGCAGTTCTTC
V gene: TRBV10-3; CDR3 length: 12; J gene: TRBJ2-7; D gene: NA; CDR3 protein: CAISTRSYEQYF; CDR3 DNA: TGTGCCATCAGCACAAGAAGCTACGAGCAGTACTTC
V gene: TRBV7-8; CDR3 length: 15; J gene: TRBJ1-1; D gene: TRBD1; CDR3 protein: CASRSRDRINTEAFF; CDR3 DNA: TGTGCCAGCAGGTCCCGGGACAGGATTAACACTGAAGCTTTCTTT
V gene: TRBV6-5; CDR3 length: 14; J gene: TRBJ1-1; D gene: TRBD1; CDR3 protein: CASRPGQGDTEAFF; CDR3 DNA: TGTGCCAGCAGACCGGGACAGGGAGACACTGAAGCTTTCTTT
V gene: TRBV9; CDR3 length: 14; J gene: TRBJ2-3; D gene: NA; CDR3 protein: CASSVDSITDTQYF; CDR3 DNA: TGTGCCAGCAGCGTGGACTCTATCACAGATACGCAGTATTTT
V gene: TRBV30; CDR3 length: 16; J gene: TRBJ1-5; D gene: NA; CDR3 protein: CAWSAPGRGFNQPQHF; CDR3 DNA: TGTGCCTGGAGTGCCCCTGGGAGGGGATTCAATCAGCCCCAGCATTTT
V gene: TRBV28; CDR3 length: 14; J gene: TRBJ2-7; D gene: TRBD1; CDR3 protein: CASRQRQGAYEQYF; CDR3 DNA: TGTGCCAGCAGGCAGAGACAGGGGGCCTACGAGCAGTACTTC
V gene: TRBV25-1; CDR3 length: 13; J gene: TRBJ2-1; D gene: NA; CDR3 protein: CASSEYGVNEQFF; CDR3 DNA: TGTGCCAGTAGTGAATACGGGGTCAATGAGCAGTTCTTC
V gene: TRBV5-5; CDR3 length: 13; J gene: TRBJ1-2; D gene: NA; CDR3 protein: CASSVDSNYGYTF; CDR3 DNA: TGTGCCAGCAGCGTTGACAGCAACTATGGCTACACCTTC
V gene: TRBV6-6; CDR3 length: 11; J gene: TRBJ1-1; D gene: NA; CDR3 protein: CASIEAHEAFF; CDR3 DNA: TGTGCCAGCATTGAGGCTCATGAAGCTTTCTTT
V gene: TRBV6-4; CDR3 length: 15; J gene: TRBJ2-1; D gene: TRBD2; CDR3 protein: CASSPGLAGYNEQFF; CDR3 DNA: TGTGCCAGCAGTCCGGGACTAGCGGGGTACAATGAGCAGTTCTTC
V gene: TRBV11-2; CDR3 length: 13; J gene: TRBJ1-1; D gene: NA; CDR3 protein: CASRINEVTEAFF; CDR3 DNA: TGTGCCAGCAGAATAAACGAGGTCACCGAAGCTTTCTTT
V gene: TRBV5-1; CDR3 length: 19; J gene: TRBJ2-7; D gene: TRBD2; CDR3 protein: CASSLVMGLAGGSVYEQYF; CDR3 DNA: TGCGCCAGCAGCTTGGTTATGGGACTAGCGGGAGGATCCGTATACGAGCAGTACTTC
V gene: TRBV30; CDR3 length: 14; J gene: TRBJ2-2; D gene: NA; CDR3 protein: CAWSGGGHTGELFF; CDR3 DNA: TGTGCCTGGAGTGGGGGGGGGCACACCGGGGAGCTGTTTTTT
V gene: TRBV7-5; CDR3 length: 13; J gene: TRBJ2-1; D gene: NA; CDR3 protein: CASSSTEAHEQFF; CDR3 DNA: TGTGCCAGCAGCTCTACAGAAGCTCATGAGCAGTTCTTC
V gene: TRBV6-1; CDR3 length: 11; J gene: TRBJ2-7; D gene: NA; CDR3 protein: CASSEAAEQYF; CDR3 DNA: TGTGCCAGCAGTGAAGCGGCAGAGCAGTACTTC
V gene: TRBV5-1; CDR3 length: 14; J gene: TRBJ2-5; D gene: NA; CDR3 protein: CASSPTREGETQYF; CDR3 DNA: TGCGCCAGCAGCCCTACCCGTGAGGGCGAGACCCAGTACTTC
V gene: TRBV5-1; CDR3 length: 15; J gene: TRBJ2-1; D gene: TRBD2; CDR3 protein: CASSLLAGVNNEQFF; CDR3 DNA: TGCGCCAGCAGCTTACTAGCGGGAGTGAACAATGAGCAGTTCTTC
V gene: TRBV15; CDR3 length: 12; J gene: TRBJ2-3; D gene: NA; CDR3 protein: CATSGGEDTQYF; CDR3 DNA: TGTGCCACCAGCGGCGGGGAAGATACGCAGTATTTT
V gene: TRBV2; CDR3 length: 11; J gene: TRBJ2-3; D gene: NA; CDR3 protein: CASSREDTQYF; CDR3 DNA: TGTGCCAGCAGCCGTGAGGATACGCAGTATTTT
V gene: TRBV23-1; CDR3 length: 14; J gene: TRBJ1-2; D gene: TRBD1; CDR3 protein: CASTRQGADYGYTF; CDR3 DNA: TGCGCCAGCACGAGACAGGGGGCGGACTATGGCTACACCTTC
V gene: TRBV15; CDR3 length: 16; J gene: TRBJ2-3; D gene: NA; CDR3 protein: CATSRGPITSTDTQYF; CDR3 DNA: TGTGCCACCAGCAGAGGTCCGATCACTAGCACAGATACGCAGTATTTT
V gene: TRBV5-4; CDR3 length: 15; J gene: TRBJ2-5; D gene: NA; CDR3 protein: CASSRRGGGAETQYF; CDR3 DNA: TGTGCCAGCAGCCGTCGGGGAGGTGGCGCGGAGACCCAGTACTTC
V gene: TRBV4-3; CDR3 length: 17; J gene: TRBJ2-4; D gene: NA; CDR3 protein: CASSSSTGYSTKNILYF; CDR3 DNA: TGCGCCAGCAGCTCTAGTACAGGGTATTCGACCAAAAACATTCTGTACTTC
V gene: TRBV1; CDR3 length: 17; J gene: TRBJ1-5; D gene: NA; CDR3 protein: CTSSKNTGDYSNQPQHF; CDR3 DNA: TGCACCAGCAGCAAGAACACGGGGGATTATAGCAATCAGCCCCAGCATTTT
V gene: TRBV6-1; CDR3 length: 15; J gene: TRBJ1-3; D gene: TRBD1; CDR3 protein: CASSDPGQLRNTIYF; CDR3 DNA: TGTGCCAGCAGTGACCCGGGACAGTTGAGAAACACCATATATTTT
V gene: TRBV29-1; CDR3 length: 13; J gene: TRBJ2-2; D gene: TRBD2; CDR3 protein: CSFSRGGTGELFF; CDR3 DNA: TGCAGCTTCTCCCGGGGGGGCACCGGGGAGCTGTTTTTT
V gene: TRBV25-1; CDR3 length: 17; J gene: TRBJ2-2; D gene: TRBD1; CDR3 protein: CASTPRTGGPNTGELFF; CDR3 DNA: TGTGCCAGCACCCCCCGGACAGGGGGACCGAACACCGGGGAGCTGTTTTTT
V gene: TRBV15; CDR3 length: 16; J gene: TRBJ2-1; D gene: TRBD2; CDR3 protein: CATSRDLTSGSYEQFF; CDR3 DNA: TGTGCCACCAGCAGAGATTTGACTAGCGGGAGTTATGAGCAGTTCTTC
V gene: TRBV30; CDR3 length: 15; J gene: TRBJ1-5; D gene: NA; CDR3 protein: CAWSGGRGRHQPQHF; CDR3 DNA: TGTGCCTGGAGCGGCGGGAGAGGGCGCCATCAGCCCCAGCATTTT
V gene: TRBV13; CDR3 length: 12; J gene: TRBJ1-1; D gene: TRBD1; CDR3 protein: CASSLADREAFF; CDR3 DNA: TGTGCCAGCAGCTTAGCGGACAGGGAAGCTTTCTTT
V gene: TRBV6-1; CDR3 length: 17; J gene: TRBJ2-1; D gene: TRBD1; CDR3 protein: CASSESGQGLPYNEQFF; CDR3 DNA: TGTGCCAGCAGTGAATCGGGACAGGGGTTACCCTACAATGAGCAGTTCTTC
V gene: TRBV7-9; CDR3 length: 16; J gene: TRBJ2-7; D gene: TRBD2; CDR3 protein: CASSLAAGARSYEQYF; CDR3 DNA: TGTGCCAGCAGCTTAGCGGCGGGAGCAAGATCCTACGAGCAGTACTTC